This T cell receptor (beta chain) is drawn from a study of cytotoxic CD8 clonotypes in ibrutinib-treated CLL. Overall study: About 25 partial and 2 complete responses; at median 68 months, 14 remitted, around 12 progressed. The study recorded mean values of about 260,000 productive templates and tens of thousands of productive rearrangements per sample.

As concerns this clone: Its antigen remains unknown.

Cryopreserved PBMCs provided roughly 2 micrograms of genomic DNA for the TCR beta libraries. Germline V lookup: CDR1 MNHNY, CDR2 SVGAGI (reference sequence). The CDR3 contains 12 residues. J lost 5 bases, V lost 6 bases, and 3 bases had no gene match. Clones were read by immunoSEQ multiplex PCR, and TCRdb kept only the in-frame ones, dropping some. The sample has some 150,000 clones; about 75% are singletons. Findings of the study overall: Public clonotypes proved infrequent, and on treatment they shrank or remained steady.

The source of this sequence is a human donor with chronic lymphocytic leukemia. Sequencing was performed on PBMCs, taken after 24 months of ibrutinib treatment. The chain uses TRBV6-6 and TRBJ2-7; the match to TRBD1 covers 8 bases. The CDR3: CASSADRDEQYF. The CDR3 region has the DNA TGTGCCAGCAGCGCGGACAGGGACGAGCAGTACTTC.